The subject of this entry is one TCR beta chain. Its antigen remains unknown. TCRdb called the 5' RACE reads again in MiXCR, with one record for every CDR3 protein. The profile shows just over 150,000 distinct CDR3 sequences, approximately 20% of them singletons. This entry is derived from a study of CD8 T cells in ankylosing spondylitis. Regarding the study as a whole: Existing reports had already noted some motif variants in reactive arthritis synovial fluid and blood.

With 2 bases removed from V and 7 bases from J, the gap between germline ends came to 17 bases. Germline CDR1 reads DFQATT; CDR2 reads SNEGSKA (reference sequence). The CDR3 totals 15 residues. This chain connects TRBV20-1 to TRBJ2-2; TRBD2 might be the D (6 bases). This receptor was obtained from a male donor with ankylosing spondylitis or in good health (not recorded which). The material sequenced was blood, either unsorted or a sorted T cell fraction (not recorded which). The CDR3 DNA reads as TGCAGTGCTAGAACCCGGGACTCCAAAGGCGGGGAGCTGTTTTTT. Amino acids: CSARTRDSKGGELFF.